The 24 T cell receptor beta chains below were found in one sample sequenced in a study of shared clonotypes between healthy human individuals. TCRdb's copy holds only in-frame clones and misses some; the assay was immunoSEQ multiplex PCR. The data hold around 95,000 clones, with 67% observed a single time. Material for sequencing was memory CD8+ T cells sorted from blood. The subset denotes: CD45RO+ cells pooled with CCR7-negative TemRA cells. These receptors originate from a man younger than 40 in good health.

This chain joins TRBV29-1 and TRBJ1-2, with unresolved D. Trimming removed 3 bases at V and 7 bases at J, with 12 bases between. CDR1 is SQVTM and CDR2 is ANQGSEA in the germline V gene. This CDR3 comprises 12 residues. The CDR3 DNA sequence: TGCAGCGTTGAGAAGTGGGCCGGTGGCTACACCTTC. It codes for CSVEKWAGGYTF.

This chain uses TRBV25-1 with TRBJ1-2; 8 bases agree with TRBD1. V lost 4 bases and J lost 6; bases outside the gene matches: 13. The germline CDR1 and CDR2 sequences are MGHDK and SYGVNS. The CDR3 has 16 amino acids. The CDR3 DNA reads TGTGCCAGCAGTGTCTCGACAGGGGAAGTTATCCATGGCTACACCTTC. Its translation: CASSVSTGEVIHGYTF.

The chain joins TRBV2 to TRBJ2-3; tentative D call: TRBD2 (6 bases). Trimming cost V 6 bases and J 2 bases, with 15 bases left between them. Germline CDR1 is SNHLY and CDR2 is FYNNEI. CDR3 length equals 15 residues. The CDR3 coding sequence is TGTGCCAGCAGCCCCGGGACTGGATACACAGATACGCAGTATTTT. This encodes CASSPGTGYTDTQYF.

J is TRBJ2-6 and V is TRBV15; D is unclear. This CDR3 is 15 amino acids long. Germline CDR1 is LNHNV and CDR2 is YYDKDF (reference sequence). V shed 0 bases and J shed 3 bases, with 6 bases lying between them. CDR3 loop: CATSREGGGANVLTF. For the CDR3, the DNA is TGTGCCACCAGCAGAGAAGGCGGTGGGGCCAACGTCCTGACTTTC.

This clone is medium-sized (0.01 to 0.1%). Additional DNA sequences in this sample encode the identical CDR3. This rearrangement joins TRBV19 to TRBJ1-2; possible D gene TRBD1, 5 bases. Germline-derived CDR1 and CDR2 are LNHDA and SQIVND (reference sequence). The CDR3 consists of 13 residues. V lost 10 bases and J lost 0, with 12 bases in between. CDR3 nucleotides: TGTGCCACTCGGGACGGTTCTAACTATGGCTACACCTTC. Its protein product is CATRDGSNYGYTF.

The CDR3 DNA sequence: TGTGCCAGCAGCTTTGGGGGAGGGAACACTGAAGCTTTCTTT. Protein sequence: CASSFGGGNTEAFF. The chain combines TRBV7-3 with TRBJ1-1, with TRBD1 as a possible D gene (5 bases). The V end lost 3 bases, the J end lost 1 base, and 9 bases lay between the germline ends. This CDR3 region has 14 residues. Germline V gives CDR1 SGHTA, CDR2 FQGTGA.

CDR3 in DNA: TGTGCCAGCAGTTTACTAGCGGGAGACGACGAGCAGTACTTC. This translates into CASSLLAGDDEQYF. The gene calls are TRBV27 and TRBJ2-7; 10 nucleotides align to TRBD2. The V gene's germline CDR1 is MNHEY and CDR2 SMNVEV (reference sequence). The CDR3 is 14 residues long. V trimming: 2 bases; J trimming: 5 bases; junction bases outside the gene matches: 3.

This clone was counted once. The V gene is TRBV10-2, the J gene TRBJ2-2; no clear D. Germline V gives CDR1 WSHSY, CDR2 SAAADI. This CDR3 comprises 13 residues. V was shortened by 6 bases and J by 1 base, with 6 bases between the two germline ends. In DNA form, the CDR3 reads TGCGCCAGCAGGAAGCAGAACACCGGGGAGCTGTTTTTT. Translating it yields CASRKQNTGELFF.

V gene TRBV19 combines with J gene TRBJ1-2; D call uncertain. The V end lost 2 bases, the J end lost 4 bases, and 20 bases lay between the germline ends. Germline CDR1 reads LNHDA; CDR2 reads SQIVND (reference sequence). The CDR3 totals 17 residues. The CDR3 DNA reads TGTGCCAGTAGTATACTGGCCAGATCCCTTCTCTCCTATGGCTACACCTTC. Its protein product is CASSILARSLLSYGYTF.

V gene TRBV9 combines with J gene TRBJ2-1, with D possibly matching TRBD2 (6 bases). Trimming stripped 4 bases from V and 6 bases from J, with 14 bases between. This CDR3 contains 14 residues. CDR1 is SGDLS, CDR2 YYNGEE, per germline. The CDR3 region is CASSSPGRGNEQFF. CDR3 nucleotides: TGTGCCAGCAGCTCCCCCGGGAGAGGCAATGAGCAGTTCTTC.

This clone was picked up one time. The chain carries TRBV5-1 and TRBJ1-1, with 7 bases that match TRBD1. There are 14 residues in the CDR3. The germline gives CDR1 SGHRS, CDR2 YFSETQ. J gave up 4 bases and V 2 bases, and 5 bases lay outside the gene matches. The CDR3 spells CASSLVQGSTEAFF. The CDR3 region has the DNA TGCGCCAGCAGCTTAGTACAGGGGAGCACTGAAGCTTTCTTT.

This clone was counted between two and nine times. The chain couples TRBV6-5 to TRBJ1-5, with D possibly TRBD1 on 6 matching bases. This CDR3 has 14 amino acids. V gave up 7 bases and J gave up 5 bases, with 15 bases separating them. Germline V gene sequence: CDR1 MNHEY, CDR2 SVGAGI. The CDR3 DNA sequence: TGTGCCAGCACCACAGGGTTGGGAGATCAGCCCCAGCATTTT. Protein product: CASTTGLGDQPQHF.

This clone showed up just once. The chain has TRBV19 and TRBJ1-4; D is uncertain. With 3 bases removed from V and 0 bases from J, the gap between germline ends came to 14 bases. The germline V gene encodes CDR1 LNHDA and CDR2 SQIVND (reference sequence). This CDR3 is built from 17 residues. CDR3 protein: CASSIAWTDSTNEKLFF. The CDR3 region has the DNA TGTGCCAGTAGTATTGCCTGGACGGATTCAACTAATGAAAAACTGTTTTTT.

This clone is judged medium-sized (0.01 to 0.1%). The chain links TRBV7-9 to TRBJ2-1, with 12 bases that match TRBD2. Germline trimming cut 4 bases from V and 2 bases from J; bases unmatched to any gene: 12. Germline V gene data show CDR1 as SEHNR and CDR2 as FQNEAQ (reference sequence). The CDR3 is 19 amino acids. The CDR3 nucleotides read TGTGCCAGCAGCTCGGCCGGGACTAGCGGGCCCGAAACCTACAATGAGCAGTTCTTC. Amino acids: CASSSAGTSGPETYNEQFF.

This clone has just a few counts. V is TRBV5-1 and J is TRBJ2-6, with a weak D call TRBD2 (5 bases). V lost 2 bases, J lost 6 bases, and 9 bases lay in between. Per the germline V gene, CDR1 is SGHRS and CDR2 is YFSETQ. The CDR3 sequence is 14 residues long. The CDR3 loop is CASSLGRQANVLTF. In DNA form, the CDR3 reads TGCGCCAGCAGCTTAGGGAGACAGGCCAACGTCCTGACTTTC.

The CDR3 nucleotides are TGTGCCAGTAGTACGATGATGGTACCCAATGAGCAGTTCTTC. Translating it yields CASSTMMVPNEQFF. The V and J genes are TRBV19 and TRBJ2-1; D is unresolved. The CDR3 spans 14 residues. The germline V gene has CDR1 LNHDA and CDR2 SQIVND (reference sequence). The ends were cut back, 4 bases at V and 6 bases at J, with 13 bases in the middle.

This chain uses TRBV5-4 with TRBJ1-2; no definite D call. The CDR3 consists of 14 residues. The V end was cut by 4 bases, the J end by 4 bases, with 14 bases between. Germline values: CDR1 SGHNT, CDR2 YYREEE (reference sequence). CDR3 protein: CASSLPGKTYGYTF. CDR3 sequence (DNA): TGTGCCAGCAGCCTACCAGGAAAGACCTATGGCTACACCTTC.

The CDR3: CASSQALDNYEQYF. The CDR3 coding sequence is TGCGCCAGCAGCCAAGCACTCGACAACTACGAGCAGTACTTC. The rearrangement joins TRBV4-3 to TRBJ2-7; unclear D gene. Looked up from germline, CDR1 is LGHNA and CDR2 is YSLEER. Trimming left V 1 base short and J 3 bases short, with 10 bases between. The CDR3 runs 14 residues.

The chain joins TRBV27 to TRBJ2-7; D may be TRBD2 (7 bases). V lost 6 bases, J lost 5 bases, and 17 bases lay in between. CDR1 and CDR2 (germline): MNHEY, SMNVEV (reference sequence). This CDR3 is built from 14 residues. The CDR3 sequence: CASRLKGGGHEQYF. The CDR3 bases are TGTGCCAGCAGACTCAAAGGGGGGGGGCACGAGCAGTACTTC.

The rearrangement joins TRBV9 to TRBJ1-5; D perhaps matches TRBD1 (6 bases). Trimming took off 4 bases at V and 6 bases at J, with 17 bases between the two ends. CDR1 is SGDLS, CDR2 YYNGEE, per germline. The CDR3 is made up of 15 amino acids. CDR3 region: CASSPSAGDGQPQHF. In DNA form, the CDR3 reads TGTGCCAGCAGCCCCTCGGCAGGGGATGGTCAGCCCCAGCATTTT.

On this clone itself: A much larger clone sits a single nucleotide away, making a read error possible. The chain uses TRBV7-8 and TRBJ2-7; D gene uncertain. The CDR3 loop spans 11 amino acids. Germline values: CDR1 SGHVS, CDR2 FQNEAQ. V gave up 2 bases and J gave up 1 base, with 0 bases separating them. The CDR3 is CASSLSYEQYF. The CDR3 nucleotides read TGTGCCAGCAGCTTATCCTACGAGCAGTACTTC.

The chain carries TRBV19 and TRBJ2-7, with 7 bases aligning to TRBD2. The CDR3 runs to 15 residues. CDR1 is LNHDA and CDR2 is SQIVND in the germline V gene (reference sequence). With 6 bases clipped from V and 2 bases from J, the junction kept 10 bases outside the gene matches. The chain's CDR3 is CASSGSLADPYEQYF. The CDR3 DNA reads TGTGCCAGTAGCGGAAGCCTAGCGGATCCCTACGAGCAGTACTTC. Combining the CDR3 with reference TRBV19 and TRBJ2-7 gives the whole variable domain DGGITQSPKYLFRKEGQNVTLSCEQNLNHDAMYWYRQDPGQGLRLIYYSQIVNDFQKGDIAEGYSVSREKKESFPLTVTSAQKNPTAFYLCASSGSLADPYEQYFGPGTRLTVT.

The CDR3 spells CASRKGTFNEQYF. CDR3 bases: TGTGCCAGCAGAAAAGGGACGTTCAACGAGCAGTACTTC. The chain has TRBV28 and TRBJ2-7, with D possibly called TRBD1 or TRBD2 (5 bases each). The V end was cut by 6 bases, the J end by 5 bases, with 14 bases between. CDR1 MDHEN and CDR2 SYDVKM come from the germline V gene. The CDR3 runs 13 residues.

CDR3 residues: CASSFGSADRIPALRGYTF. CDR3 bases: TGCGCCAGCAGCTTTGGGTCTGCCGACAGGATCCCTGCGTTGAGAGGCTACACCTTC. The chain has TRBV5-1 and TRBJ1-2; D is possibly TRBD1 (6 bases). The V gene lost 2 bases and the J gene lost 8 bases, with 31 bases spanning the gap. The CDR3 spans 19 residues. Germline lookup yields CDR1 SGHRS and CDR2 YFSETQ.